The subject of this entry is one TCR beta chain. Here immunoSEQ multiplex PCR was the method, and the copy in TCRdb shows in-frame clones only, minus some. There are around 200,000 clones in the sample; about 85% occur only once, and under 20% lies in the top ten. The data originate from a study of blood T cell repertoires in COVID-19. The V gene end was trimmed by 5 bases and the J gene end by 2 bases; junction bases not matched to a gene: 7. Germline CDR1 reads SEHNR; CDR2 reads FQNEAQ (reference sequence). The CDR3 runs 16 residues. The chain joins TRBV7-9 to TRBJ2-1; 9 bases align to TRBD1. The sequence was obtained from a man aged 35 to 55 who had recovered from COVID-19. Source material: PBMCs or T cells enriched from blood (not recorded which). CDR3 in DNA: TGTGCCAGCAGCAACTACAGGGGGCGCCCCTACAATGAGCAGTTCTTC. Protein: CASSNYRGRPYNEQFF.